Shown below are 7 T cell receptor beta chains from a single sample sequenced in a study of metastatic and nonmetastatic thyroid tumors. TCRdb reprocessed the PCR reads via MiXCR. The table includes tens of thousands of clones, 20% to 25% detected once. Thyroid surgery was performed in patients who had received no treatment beforehand. The sequenced sample was blood. The source of these receptors is a female donor with papillary thyroid cancer or a benign thyroid nodule (not recorded which). Some clones in this sample may be carry-over from other donors' samples.

This chain uses TRBV5-1 with TRBJ1-2; 9 bases map to TRBD1. CDR1 and CDR2 from the germline V gene are SGHRS and YFSETQ. This CDR3 spans 14 amino acids. With 2 bases clipped from V and 5 bases from J, the junction kept 4 bases outside the gene matches. For the CDR3, the DNA is TGCGCCAGCAGCTTTGGAGGGACAGGGTATGGCTACACCTTC. It translates to CASSFGGTGYGYTF.

This clone was seen repeatedly, ten times or more. This chain uses TRBV5-1 with TRBJ1-1; D is uncertain. From germline, CDR1 is SGHRS and CDR2 YFSETQ. Trimming shortened V by 10 bases and J by 3 bases, and 7 bases separated the two germline ends. This CDR3 has 10 amino acids. The CDR3 region is CALNHTEAFF. The DNA of the CDR3 is TGCGCCCTGAACCACACTGAAGCTTTCTTT. The variable domain in full, completed from reference TRBV5-1 and TRBJ1-1, reads KAGVTQTPRYLIKTRGQQVTLSCSPISGHRSVSWYQQTPGQGLQFLFEYFSETQRNKGNFPGRFSGRQFSNSRSEMNVSTLELGDSALYLCALNHTEAFFGQGTRLTVV.

The chain combines TRBV5-1 with TRBJ1-2; 7 bases agree with TRBD1. CDR3 size: 14 residues. V lost 2 bases to trimming and J lost 6 bases; unmatched junction nucleotides: 7. Germline V lookup: CDR1 SGHRS, CDR2 YFSETQ. The CDR3 bases are TGCGCCAGCAGCTTAGGGACAGATCGCCATGGCTACACCTTC. Protein product: CASSLGTDRHGYTF.

The chain joins TRBV6-1 to TRBJ2-7; 9 bases line up with TRBD2. J lost 5 bases, V lost 3 bases, and 17 bases had no gene match. CDR1 MNHNS and CDR2 SASEGT come from the germline V gene. The CDR3 totals 18 residues. The CDR3 DNA sequence: TGTGCCAGCAGTGACGAAGGTATTAGCGGGAGTTTCTCGGACGAGCAGTACTTC. Amino acids: CASSDEGISGSFSDEQYF.

This clone was detected a few times. The rearrangement uses TRBV6-1 and TRBJ1-2; D is undetermined. Germline CDR1 and CDR2: MNHNS and SASEGT. This CDR3 has 13 amino acids. Trimming took off 6 bases at V and 0 bases at J, with 8 bases between the two ends. Written as DNA, the CDR3 is TGTGCCAGCAGCCAGTCGTCTAACTATGGCTACACCTTC. Translated, it gives CASSQSSNYGYTF.

There are many counts of this clone. The chain combines TRBV6-2 or TRBV6-3 with TRBJ2-1; 14 positions agree with TRBD2. CDR3 length: 15 amino acids. Germline V CDR1 and CDR2: MNHEY, SVGEGT. V was pared by 6 bases and J by 6 bases, with 4 bases of the junction left unmatched. CDR3 protein: CASSPGTSGSNEQFF. The CDR3 DNA reads TGTGCCAGCAGCCCCGGGACTAGCGGGAGCAATGAGCAGTTCTTC.

The sample holds many counts of this clone. The gene calls are TRBV5-6 and TRBJ1-2, with D unresolved. The CDR3 covers 13 residues. V lost 4 bases, J lost 2 bases, and 9 bases lay in between. Germline V lookup: CDR1 SGHDT, CDR2 YYEEEE. CDR3 loop: CASSVQLNYGYTF. CDR3 bases: TGTGCCAGCAGCGTCCAACTGAACTATGGCTACACCTTC. The full variable domain, its missing parts supplied by reference TRBV5-6 and TRBJ1-2, is DAGVTQSPTHLIKTRGQQVTLRCSPKSGHDTVSWYQQALGQGPQFIFQYYEEEERQRGNFPDRFSGHQFPNYSSELNVNALLLGDSALYLCASSVQLNYGYTFGSGTRLTVV.